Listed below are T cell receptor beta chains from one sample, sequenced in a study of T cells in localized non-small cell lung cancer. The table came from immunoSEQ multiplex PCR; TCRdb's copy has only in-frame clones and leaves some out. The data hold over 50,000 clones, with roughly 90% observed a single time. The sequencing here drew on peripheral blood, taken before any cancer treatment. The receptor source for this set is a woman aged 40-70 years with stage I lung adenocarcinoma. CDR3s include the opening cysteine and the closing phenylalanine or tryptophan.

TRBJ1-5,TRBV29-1,CSVGGYSNQPQHF
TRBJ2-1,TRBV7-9,CASSSLAFSYNEQFF
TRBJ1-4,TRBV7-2,CASSLTGPTTNEKLFF
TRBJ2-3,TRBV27,CASSLSYGGTYTDTQYF
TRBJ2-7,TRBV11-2,CASSLDQNSYEQYF
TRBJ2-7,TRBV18,CASSPNSVWVQGNYEQYF
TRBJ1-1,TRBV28,CASSSASGGPLGAFF
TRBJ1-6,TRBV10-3,CAISGPGQGVSPLHF
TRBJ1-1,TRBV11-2,CASSLKGGGTEAFF
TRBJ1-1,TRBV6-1,CASRDSGTEAFF
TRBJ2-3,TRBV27,CASSRGGSTDTQYF
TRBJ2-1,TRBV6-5,CASRKPGGNNEQFF
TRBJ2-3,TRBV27,CASSLRGPLTDTQYF
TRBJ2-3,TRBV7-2,CASSLESDTQYF
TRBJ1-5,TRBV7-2,CASSFDAGNQPQHF
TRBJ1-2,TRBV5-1,CASSLLGFYGYTF
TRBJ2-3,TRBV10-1,CASSGYYDASTDTQYF
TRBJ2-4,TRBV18,CASSPPGQALNGKNIQYF
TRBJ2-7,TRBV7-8,CASSRFRLAGTKWEQYF
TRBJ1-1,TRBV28,CASTSLTEAFF
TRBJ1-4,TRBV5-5,CASSQGRRKLFF
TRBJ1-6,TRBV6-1,CASTPVGEASPLHF
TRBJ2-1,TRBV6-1,CASSEPPVQFF
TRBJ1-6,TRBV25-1,CASSADGNSPLHF
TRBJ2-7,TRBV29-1,CSVGGQSYEQYF
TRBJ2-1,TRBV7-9,CASSLPPNNEQFF
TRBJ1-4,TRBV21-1,CASSKASKGENEKLFF
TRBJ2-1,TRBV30,CAWRGGSSYNEQFF
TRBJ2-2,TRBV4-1,CASSPAGGNTGELFF
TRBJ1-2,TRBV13,CASSPTARFNGYTF
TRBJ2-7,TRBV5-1,CASSLQNGLVDEQYF
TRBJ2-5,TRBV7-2,CASSRRTGQETQYF
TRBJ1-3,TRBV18,CASSPPSISSGNTIYF
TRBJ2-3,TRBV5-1,CASSTGLAFSTDTQYF
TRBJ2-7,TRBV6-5,CASRKRNEQYF
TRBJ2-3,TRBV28,CASSPPGLAGARTDTQYF
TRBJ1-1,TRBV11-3,CASSQGGTEAFF
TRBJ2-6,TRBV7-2,CASSLEGTGANVLTF
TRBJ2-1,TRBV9,CASSPSGGPLGEQFF
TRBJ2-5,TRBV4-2,CASSQDPTGWETQYF
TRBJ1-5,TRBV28,CASSIGGNQPQHF
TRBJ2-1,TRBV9,CASSDAGRVNEQFF
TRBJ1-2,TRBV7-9,CASSLRDSYGYTF
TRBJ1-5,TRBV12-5,CASGMDLRGQPQHF
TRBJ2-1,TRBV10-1,CASSESQTRNEQFF
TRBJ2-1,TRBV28,CASSLTGVGDEQFF
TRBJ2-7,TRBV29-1,CSVDLGTGTSYEQYF
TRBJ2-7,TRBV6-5,CASSYGVSRSYEQYF
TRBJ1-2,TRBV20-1,CSASRGYTF